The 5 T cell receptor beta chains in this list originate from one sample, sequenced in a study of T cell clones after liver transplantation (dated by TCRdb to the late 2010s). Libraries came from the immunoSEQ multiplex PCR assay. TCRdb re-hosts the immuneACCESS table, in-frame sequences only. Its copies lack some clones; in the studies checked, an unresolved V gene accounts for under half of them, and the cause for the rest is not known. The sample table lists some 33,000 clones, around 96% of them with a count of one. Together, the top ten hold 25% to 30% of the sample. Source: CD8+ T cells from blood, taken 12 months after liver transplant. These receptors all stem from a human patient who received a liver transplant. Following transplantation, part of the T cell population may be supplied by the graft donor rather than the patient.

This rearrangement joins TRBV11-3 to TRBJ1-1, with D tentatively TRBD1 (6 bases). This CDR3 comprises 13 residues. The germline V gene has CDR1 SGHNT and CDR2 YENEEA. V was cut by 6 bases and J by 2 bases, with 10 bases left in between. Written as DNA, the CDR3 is TGTGCCAGCAGGGAACAGGGAAACACTGAAGCTTTCTTT. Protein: CASREQGNTEAFF.

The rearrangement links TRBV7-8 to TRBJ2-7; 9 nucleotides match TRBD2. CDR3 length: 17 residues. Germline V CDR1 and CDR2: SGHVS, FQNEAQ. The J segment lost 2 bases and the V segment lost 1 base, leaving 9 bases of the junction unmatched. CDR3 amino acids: CASSLDPSGVGTYEQYF. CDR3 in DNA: TGTGCCAGCAGCTTAGACCCTAGCGGGGTGGGTACCTACGAGCAGTACTTC. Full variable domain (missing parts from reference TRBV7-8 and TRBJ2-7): GAGVSQSPRYKVAKRGQDVALRCDPISGHVSLFWYQQALGQGPEFLTYFQNEAQLDKSGLPSDRFFAERPEGSVSTLKIQRTQQEDSAVYLCASSLDPSGVGTYEQYFGPGTRLTVT.

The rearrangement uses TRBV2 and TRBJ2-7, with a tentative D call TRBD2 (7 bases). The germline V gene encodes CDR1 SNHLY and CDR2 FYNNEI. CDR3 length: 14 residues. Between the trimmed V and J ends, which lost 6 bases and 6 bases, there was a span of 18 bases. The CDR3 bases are TGTGCCAGCAGCCCCATGGGGGGGGCCGTCGAGCAGTACTTC. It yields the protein CASSPMGGAVEQYF.

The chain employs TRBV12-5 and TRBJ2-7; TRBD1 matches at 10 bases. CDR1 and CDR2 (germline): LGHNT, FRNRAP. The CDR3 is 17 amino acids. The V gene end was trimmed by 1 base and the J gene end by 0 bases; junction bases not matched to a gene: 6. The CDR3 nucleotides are TGTGCTAGTGGTTTGGGACTAGGGACAGGGGCCTCCTACGAGCAGTACTTC. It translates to CASGLGLGTGASYEQYF.

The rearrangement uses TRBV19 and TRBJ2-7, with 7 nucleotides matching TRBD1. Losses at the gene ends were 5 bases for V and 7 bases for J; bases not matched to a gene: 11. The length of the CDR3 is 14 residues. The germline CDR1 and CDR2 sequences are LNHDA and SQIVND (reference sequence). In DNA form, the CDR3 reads TGTGCCAGTAGTCTGGGAGACAGGGTGAATGAGCAGTACTTC. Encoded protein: CASSLGDRVNEQYF.